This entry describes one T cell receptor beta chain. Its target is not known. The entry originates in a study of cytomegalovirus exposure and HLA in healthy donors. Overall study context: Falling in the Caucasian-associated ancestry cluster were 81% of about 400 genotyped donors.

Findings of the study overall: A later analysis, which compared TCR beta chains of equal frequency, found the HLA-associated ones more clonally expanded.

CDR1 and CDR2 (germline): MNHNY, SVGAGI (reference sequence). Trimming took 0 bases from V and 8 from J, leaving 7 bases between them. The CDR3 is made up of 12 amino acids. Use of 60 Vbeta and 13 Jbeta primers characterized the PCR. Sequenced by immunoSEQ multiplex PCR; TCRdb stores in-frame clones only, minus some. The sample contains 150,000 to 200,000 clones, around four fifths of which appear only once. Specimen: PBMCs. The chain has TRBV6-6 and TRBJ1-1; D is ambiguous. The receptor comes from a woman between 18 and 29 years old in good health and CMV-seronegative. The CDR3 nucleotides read TGTGCCAGCAGTTACTCGGCAGGCGAAGCTTTCTTT. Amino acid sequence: CASSYSAGEAFF.